These T cell receptor beta chains were read from a single sample in a study of blood T cell repertoires in COVID-19. Clones were sequenced by immunoSEQ multiplex PCR, and TCRdb holds only the in-frame ones, with some missing. Seen here are some 300,000 clones, 75% to 90% observed once, and the top ten hold approximately 2%. Sequenced input: peripheral blood. The receptors come from a man younger than 30 with active or convalescent COVID-19. The CDR3 runs from the conserved cysteine through the conserved F or W. The D gene is left open where the match is weak. Not all rows give a size; the values are once, few, many and, for expanded clones, a class.

D gene: .
V gene: TRBV28
J gene: TRBJ2-7
clone size: once
CDR3 protein: CASTLGQGIEQYF
CDR3 DNA: TGTGCCAGCACCCTAGGGCAGGGGATCGAGCAGTACTTC

D gene: .
V gene: TRBV19
J gene: TRBJ1-6
clone size: .
CDR3 protein: CASSINQGFGSPLHF
CDR3 DNA: TGTGCCAGTAGTATTAATCAGGGGTTCGGTTCACCCCTCCACTTT

D gene: .
V gene: TRBV6-4
J gene: TRBJ1-2
clone size: .
CDR3 protein: CASSAGVRGRGYTF
CDR3 DNA: TGTGCCAGCAGCGCTGGAGTAAGGGGCCGTGGCTACACCTTC

D gene: .
V gene: TRBV11-3
J gene: TRBJ2-7
clone size: .
CDR3 protein: CASSLTSAYEQYF
CDR3 DNA: TGTGCCAGCTCCCTTACTAGTGCCTACGAGCAGTACTTC

D gene: TRBD1
V gene: TRBV2
J gene: TRBJ2-2
clone size: .
CDR3 protein: CASRGQGAISNTGELFF
CDR3 DNA: TGTGCCAGCAGAGGACAGGGGGCTATCTCGAACACCGGGGAGCTGTTTTTT

D gene: TRBD1
V gene: TRBV5-4
J gene: TRBJ2-5
clone size: .
CDR3 protein: CASSLGQGAGETQYF
CDR3 DNA: TGTGCCAGCAGCCTGGGACAGGGGGCTGGTGAGACCCAGTACTTC

D gene: TRBD2
V gene: TRBV11-2
J gene: TRBJ2-1
clone size: .
CDR3 protein: CASSPRTSGGASYNEQFF
CDR3 DNA: TGTGCCAGCAGCCCCCGGACTAGCGGGGGGGCCTCCTACAATGAGCAGTTCTTC

D gene: .
V gene: TRBV2
J gene: TRBJ1-2
clone size: .
CDR3 protein: CASSEAPRVGYTF
CDR3 DNA: TGTGCCAGCAGTGAAGCACCCAGGGTAGGCTACACCTTC

D gene: TRBD2
V gene: TRBV6-1
J gene: TRBJ2-7
clone size: .
CDR3 protein: CASSEGAAGAYEQYF
CDR3 DNA: TGTGCCAGCAGTGAAGGGGCAGCGGGGGCATACGAGCAGTACTTC

D gene: TRBD1
V gene: TRBV7-2
J gene: TRBJ1-1
clone size: .
CDR3 protein: CASSPRQGRNTEAFF
CDR3 DNA: TGTGCCAGCAGCCCGAGACAGGGGAGGAACACTGAAGCTTTCTTT

D gene: TRBD2
V gene: TRBV27
J gene: TRBJ2-7
clone size: .
CDR3 protein: CASRLSGIPYEQYF
CDR3 DNA: TGTGCCAGCAGACTCAGCGGGATACCCTACGAGCAGTACTTC